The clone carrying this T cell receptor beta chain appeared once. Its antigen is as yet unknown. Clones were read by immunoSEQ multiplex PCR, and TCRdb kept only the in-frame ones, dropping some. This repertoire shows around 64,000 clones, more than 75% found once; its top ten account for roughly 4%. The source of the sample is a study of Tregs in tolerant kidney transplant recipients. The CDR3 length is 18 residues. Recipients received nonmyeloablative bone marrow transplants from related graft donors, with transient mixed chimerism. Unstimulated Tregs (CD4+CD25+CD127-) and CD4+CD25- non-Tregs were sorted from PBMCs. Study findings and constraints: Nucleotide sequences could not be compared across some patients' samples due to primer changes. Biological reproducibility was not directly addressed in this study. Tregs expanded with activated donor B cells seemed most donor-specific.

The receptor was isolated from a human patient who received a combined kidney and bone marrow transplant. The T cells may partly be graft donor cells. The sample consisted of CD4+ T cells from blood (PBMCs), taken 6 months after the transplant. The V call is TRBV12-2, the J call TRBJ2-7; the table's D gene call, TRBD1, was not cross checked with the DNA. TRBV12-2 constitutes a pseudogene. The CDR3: CASRLEIGGTPCTYEQYF. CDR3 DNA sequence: TGTGCAAGTCGCTTAGAAATAGGTGGGACACCCTGTACCTACGAGCAGTACTTC.